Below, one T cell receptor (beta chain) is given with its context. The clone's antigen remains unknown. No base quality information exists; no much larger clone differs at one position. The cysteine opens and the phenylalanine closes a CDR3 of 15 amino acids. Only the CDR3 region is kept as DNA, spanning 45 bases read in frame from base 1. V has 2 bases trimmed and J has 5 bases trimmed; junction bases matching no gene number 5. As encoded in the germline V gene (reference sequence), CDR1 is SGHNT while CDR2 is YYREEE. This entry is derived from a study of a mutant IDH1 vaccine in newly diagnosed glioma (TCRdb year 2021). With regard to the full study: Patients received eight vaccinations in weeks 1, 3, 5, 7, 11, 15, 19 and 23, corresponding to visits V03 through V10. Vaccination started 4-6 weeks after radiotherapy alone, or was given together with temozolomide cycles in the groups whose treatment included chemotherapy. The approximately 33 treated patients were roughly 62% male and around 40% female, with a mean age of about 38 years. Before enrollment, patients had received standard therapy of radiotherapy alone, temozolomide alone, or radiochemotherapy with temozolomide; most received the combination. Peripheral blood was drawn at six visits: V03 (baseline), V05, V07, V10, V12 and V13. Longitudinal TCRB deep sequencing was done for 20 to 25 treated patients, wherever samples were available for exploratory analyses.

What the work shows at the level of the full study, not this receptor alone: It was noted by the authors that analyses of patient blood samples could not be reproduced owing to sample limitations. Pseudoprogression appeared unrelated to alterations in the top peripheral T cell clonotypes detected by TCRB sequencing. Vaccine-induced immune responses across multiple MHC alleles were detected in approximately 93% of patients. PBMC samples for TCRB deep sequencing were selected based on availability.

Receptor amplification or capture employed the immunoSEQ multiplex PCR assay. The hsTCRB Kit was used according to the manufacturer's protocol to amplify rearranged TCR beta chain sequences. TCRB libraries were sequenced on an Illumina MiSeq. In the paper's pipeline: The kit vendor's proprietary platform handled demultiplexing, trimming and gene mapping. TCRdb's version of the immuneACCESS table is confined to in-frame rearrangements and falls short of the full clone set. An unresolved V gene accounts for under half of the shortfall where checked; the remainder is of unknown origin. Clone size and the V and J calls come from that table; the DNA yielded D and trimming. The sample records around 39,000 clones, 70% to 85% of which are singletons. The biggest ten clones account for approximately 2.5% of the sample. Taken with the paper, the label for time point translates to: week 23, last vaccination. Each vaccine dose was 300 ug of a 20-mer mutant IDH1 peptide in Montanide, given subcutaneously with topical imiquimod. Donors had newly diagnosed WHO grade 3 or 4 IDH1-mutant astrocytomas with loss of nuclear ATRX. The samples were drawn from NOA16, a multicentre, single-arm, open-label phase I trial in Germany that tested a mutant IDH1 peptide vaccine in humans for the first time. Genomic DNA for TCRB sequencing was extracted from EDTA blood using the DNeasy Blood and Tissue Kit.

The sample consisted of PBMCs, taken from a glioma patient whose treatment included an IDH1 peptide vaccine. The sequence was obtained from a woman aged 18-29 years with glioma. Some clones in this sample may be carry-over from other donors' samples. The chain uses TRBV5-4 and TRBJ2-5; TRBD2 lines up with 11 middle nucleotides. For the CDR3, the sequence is CASSFSGGARETQYF. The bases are TGTGCCAGCAGCTTTAGCGGGGGGGCCAGGGAGACCCAGTACTTC.